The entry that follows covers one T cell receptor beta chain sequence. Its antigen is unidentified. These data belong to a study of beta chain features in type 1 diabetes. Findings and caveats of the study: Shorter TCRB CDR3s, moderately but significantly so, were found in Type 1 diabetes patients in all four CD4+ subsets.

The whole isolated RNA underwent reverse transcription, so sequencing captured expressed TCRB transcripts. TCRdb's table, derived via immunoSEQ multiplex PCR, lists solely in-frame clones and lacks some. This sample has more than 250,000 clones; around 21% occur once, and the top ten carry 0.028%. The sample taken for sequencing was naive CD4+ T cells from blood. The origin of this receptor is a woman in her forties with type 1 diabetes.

CDR3 sequence: CASSLYESGVGANVLTF. CDR3 coding DNA: TGTGCCAGCAGTTTATACGAATCGGGGGTTGGGGCCAACGTCCTGACTTTC. The chain uses TRBV28 and TRBJ2-6, with a tentative D call TRBD2 (6 bases). Per the germline V gene, CDR1 is MDHEN and CDR2 is SYDVKM. The CDR3 extends over 17 amino acids. V gave up 1 base and J gave up 3 bases, with 13 bases separating them.